This T cell receptor (beta chain) was captured by sequencing in a study of T cells in Graves' hyperthyroidism and ophthalmopathy. Germline-derived CDR1 and CDR2 are LGHDT and YNNKEL (reference sequence). This CDR3 has 13 residues. Between the trimmed V and J ends, which lost 4 bases and 7 bases, there was a span of 11 bases. Amplification of TCR beta CDR3 regions used RNA as the template. With the HTBI primer set, the TCR CDR3 went through a first round of RT-PCR. TCRdb ran MiXCR on the multiplex PCR reads and lists one entry per CDR3 protein. This sample has 300,000 to 400,000 distinct CDR3 sequences, with around a sixth found just once. As regards this clonotype: Its target is unknown.

Study-level results: The model made its ophthalmopathy prediction, and onset followed a median approximately 7 months later. Blood shared most expanded thyroid clonotypes above 0.001.

This receptor was identified in a woman between 45 and 65 years old with Graves' hyperthyroidism. The chain joins TRBV3-1 to TRBJ2-1; no clear D. Sequenced: blood. CDR3 coding DNA: TGTGCCAGCAGCCCTTCATCAGTAAATGAGCAGTTCTTC. Its translation is CASSPSSVNEQFF.